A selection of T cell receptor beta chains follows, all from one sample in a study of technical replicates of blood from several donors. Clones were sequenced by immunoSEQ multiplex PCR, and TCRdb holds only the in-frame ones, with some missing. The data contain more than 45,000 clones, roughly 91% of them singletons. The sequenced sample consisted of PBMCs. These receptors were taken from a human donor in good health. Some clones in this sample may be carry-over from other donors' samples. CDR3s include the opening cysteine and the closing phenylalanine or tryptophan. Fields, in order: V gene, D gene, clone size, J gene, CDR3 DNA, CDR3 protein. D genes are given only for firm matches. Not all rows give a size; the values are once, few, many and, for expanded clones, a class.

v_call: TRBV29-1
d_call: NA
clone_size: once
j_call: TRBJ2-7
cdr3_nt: TGCAGCGCGGGGAACGGCCCCTACGAGCAGTACTTC
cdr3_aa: CSAGNGPYEQYF

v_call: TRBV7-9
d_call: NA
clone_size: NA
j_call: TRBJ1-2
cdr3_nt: TGTGCCAGCAGCTTTGAGAGCTTCTCGGGTTATGGCTACACCTTC
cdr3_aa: CASSFESFSGYGYTF

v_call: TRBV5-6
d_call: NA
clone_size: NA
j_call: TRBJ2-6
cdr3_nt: TGTGCCAGCAGCTTAATCGGGAACTCTGGGGCCAACGTCCTGACTTTC
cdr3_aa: CASSLIGNSGANVLTF

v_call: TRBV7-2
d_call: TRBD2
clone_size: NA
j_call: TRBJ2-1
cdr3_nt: TGTGCCAGCAGCTTAGTTGGCGGGGGGGCCAATGAGCAGTTCTTC
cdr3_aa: CASSLVGGGANEQFF

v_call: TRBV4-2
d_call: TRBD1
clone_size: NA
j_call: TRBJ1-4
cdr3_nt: TGTGCCAGCAGCCACCCAGGGGGACAGGGGTTGGGTAATGAAAAACTGTTTTTT
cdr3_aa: CASSHPGGQGLGNEKLFF

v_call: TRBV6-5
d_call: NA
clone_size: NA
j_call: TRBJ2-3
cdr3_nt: TGTGCCAGCAGTATTCGGGGGGCTGGGGCAGATACGCAGTATTTT
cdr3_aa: CASSIRGAGADTQYF

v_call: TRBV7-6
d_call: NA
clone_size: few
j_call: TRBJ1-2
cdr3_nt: TGTGCCAGCAGCCCCTGGGACATAGTGAGTGGCTACACCTTC
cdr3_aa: CASSPWDIVSGYTF

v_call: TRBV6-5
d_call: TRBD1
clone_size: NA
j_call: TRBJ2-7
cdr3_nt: TGTGCCAGCAGTTCGCCCTCAGGGGGCGAGTACGAGCAGTACTTC
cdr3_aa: CASSSPSGGEYEQYF

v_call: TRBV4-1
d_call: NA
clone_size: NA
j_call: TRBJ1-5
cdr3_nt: TGCGCCAGCAGCCAAGATTTATCCCGACAGCGCCAGCCCCAGCATTTT
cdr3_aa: CASSQDLSRQRQPQHF

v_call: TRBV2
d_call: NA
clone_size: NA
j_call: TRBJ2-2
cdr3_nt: TGTGCCAGCAGTGGTAGCTACACCGGGGAGCTGTTTTTT
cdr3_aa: CASSGSYTGELFF

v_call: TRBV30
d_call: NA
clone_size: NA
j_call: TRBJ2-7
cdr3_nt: TGTGCCTGGGCGGGACCCTCCTACGAGCAGTACTTC
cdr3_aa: CAWAGPSYEQYF

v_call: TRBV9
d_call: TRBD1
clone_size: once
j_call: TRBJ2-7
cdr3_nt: TGTGCCAGCAGCGCGGGACAGGGGGCCACCTACGAGCAGTACTTC
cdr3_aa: CASSAGQGATYEQYF

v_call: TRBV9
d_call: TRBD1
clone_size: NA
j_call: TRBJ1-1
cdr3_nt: TGTGCCAGCAGCGTAGGAGGGACAGGTAAAAACACTGAAGCTTTCTTT
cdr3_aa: CASSVGGTGKNTEAFF

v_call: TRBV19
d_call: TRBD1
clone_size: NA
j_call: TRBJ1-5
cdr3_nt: TGTGCCAGTAGTATCCCGACAGGGCGGCCCAATCAGCCCCAGCATTTT
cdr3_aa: CASSIPTGRPNQPQHF

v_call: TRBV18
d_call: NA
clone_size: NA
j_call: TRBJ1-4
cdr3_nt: TGTGCCAGCTCACCAGGCCTTAATGAAAAACTGTTTTTT
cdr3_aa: CASSPGLNEKLFF

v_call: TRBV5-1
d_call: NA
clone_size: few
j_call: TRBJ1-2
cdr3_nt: TGCGCCAGCTACCTATCCACATCGGCGGAGGGCTACACCTTC
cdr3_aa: CASYLSTSAEGYTF

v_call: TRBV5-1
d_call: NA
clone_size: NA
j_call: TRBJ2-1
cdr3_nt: TGCGCCAGCAGCTTGGTCAGTTTTGAGCAGTTCTTC
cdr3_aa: CASSLVSFEQFF

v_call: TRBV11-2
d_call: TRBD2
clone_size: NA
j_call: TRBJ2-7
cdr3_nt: TGTGCCAGCAGCTTAGGGCTAGCGGGGCACTACGAGCAGTACTTC
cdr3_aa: CASSLGLAGHYEQYF

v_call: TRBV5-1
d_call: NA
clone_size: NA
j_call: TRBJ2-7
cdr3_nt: TGCGCCAGCAGCTTGTCGGGGGTATCGGGCGAGCAGTACTTC
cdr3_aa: CASSLSGVSGEQYF

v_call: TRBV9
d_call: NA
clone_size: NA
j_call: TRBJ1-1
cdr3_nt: TGTGCCAGAATTAAGGGGCCCAGGCGTAAGAACACTGAAGCTTTCTTT
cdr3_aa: CARIKGPRRKNTEAFF

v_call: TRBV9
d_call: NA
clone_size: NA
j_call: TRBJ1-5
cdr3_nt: TGTGCCAGCAGCCCCGGGACACTGAATCAGCCCCAGCATTTT
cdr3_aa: CASSPGTLNQPQHF

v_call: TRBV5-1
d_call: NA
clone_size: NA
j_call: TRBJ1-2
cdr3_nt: TGCGCCAGCAGCTTCCCCCCCAAGGGACACAACTATGGCTACACCTTC
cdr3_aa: CASSFPPKGHNYGYTF

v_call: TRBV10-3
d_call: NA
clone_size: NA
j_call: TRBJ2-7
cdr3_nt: TGTGCCATCAGCGACTTATCCTACGAGCAGTACTTC
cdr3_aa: CAISDLSYEQYF

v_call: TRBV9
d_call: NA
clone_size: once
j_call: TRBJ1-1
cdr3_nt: TGTGCCAGCAGCGTGGGAGGGGGGGTGAACACTGAAGCTTTCTTT
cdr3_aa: CASSVGGGVNTEAFF

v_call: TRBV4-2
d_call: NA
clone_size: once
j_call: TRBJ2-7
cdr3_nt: TGTGCCAGCAGCCAAGATTCCCAGGGCTACGAGCAGTACTTC
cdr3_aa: CASSQDSQGYEQYF

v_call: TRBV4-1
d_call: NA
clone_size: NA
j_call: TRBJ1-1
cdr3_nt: TGCGCCAGCAGCCAAGACCGACAGTACACTGAAGCTTTCTTT
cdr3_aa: CASSQDRQYTEAFF

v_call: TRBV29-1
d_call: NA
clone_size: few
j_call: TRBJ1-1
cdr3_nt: TGCAGCGTTTTGGAAGACGGTGGGCCGAACACTGAAGCTTTCTTT
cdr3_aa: CSVLEDGGPNTEAFF

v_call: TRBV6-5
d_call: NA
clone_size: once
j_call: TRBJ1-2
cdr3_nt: TGTGCCAGCAGTTACTCGTTGACCACGGGGGGCTACACCTTC
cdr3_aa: CASSYSLTTGGYTF